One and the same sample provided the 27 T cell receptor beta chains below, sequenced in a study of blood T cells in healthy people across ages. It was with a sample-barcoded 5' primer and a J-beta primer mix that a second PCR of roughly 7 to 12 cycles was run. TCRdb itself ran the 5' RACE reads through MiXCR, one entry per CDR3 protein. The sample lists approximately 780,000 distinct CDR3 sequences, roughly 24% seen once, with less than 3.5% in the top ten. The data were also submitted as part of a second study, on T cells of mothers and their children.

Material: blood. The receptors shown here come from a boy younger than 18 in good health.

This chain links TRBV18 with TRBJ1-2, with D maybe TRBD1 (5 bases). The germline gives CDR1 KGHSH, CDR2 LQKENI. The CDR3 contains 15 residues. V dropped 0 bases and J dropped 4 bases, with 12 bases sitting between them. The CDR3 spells CASSPPGDGIYGYTF. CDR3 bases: TGTGCCAGCTCACCACCGGGGGACGGAATCTATGGCTACACCTTC.

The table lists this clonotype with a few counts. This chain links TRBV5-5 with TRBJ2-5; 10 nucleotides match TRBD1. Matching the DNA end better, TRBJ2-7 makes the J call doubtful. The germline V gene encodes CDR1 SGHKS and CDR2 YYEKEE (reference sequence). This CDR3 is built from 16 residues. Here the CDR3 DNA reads TGTGCCAGCAGCTTGTGGTGGAGACAGGGGGCCAACGAGCAGTACTTC. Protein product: CASSLWWRQGANEQYF.

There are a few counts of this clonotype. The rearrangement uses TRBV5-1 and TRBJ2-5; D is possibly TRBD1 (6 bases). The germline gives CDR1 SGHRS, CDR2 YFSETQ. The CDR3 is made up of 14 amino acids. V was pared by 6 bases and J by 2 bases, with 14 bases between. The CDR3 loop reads CASMEQGWQETQYF. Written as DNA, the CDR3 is TGCGCCAGCATGGAACAGGGTTGGCAAGAGACCCAGTACTTC. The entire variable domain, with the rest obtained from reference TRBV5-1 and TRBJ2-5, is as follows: KAGVTQTPRYLIKTRGQQVTLSCSPISGHRSVSWYQQTPGQGLQFLFEYFSETQRNKGNFPGRFSGRQFSNSRSEMNVSTLELGDSALYLCASMEQGWQETQYFGPGTRLLVL.

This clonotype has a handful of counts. The CDR3 protein is CASGLGTGLGQPQHF. The CDR3 nucleotides read TGTGCTAGTGGTTTGGGGACAGGGTTGGGTCAGCCCCAGCATTTT. The rearrangement joins TRBV12-5 to TRBJ1-5, with 8 nucleotides matching TRBD1. The CDR3 consists of 15 residues. CDR1 is LGHNT, CDR2 FRNRAP, per germline. The V gene end was trimmed by 1 base and the J gene end by 6 bases; junction bases not matched to a gene: 5.

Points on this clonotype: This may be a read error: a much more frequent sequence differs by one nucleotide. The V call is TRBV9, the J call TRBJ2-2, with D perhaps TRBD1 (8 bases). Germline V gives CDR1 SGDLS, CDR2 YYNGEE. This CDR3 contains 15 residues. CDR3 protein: CVSSGATGGTGELFF. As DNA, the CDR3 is TGTGTCAGCAGCGGGGCTACAGGGGGCACCGGGGAGCTGTTTTTT.

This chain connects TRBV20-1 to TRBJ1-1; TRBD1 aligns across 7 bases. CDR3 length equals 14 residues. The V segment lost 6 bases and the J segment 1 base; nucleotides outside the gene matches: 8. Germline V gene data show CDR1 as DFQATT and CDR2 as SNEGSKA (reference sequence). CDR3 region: CSAEQTGKNTEAFF. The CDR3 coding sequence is TGCAGTGCAGAACAGACAGGGAAGAACACTGAAGCTTTCTTT.

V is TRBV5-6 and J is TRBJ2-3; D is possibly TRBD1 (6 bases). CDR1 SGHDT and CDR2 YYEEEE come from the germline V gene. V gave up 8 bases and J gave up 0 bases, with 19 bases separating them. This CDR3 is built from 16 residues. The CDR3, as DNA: TGTGCCAGTTCCCGAACCGGGACATTTAGCACAGATACGCAGTATTTT. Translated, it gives CASSRTGTFSTDTQYF. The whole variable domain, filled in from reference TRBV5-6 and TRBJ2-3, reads DAGVTQSPTHLIKTRGQQVTLRCSPKSGHDTVSWYQQALGQGPQFIFQYYEEEERQRGNFPDRFSGHQFPNYSSELNVNALLLGDSALYLCASSRTGTFSTDTQYFGPGTRLTVL.

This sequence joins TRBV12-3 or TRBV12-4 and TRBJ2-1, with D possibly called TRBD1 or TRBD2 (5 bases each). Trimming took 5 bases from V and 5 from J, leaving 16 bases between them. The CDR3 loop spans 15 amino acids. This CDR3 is CASSLGPGTNNEQFF. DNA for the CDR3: TGTGCCAGCAGTCTGGGGCCTGGGACGAACAATGAGCAGTTCTTC.

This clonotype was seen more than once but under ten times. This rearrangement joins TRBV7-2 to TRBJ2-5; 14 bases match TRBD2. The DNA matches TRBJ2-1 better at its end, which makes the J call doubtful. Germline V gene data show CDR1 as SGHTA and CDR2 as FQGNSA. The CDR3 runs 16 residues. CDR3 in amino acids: CASSPGTSGGGYEQFF. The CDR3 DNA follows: TGTGCCAGCAGCCCAGGGACTAGCGGGGGTGGCTATGAGCAGTTCTTC.

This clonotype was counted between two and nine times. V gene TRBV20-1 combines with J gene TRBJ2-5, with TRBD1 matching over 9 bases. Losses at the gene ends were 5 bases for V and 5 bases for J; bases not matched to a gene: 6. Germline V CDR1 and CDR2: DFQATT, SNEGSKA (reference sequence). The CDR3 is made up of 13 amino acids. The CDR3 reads CSALNRGLETQYF. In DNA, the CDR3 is TGCAGTGCTCTTAACAGGGGGCTCGAGACCCAGTACTTC.

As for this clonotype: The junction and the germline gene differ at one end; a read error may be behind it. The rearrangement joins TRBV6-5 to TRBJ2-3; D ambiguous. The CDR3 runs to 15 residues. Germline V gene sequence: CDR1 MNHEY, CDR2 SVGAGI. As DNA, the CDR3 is TGTGCCGGCAGTTACTTTGGGGATTCCACAGATACGCAGTATTTT. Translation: CAGSYFGDSTDTQYF.

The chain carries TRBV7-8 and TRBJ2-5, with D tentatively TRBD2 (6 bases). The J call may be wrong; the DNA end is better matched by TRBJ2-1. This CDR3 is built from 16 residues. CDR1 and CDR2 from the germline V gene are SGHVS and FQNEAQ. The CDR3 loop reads CASSPSRGGVLNEQFF. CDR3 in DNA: TGTGCCAGCAGCCCTAGTCGTGGCGGGGTTTTAAATGAGCAGTTCTTC.

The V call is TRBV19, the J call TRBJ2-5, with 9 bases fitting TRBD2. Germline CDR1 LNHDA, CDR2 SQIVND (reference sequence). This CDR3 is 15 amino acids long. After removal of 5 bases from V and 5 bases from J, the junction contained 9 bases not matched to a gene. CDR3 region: CASSPRSGGWETQYF. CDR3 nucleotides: TGTGCCAGTAGTCCGCGTAGCGGGGGATGGGAGACCCAGTACTTC.

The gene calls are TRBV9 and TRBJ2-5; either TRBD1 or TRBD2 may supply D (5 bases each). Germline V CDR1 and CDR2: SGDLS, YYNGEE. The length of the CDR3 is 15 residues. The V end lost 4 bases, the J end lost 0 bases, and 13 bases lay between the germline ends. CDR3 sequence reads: CASSTRDGNQETQYF. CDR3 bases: TGTGCCAGCAGCACTCGGGACGGCAACCAAGAGACCCAGTACTTC. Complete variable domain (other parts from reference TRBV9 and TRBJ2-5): DSGVTQTPKHLITATGQRVTLRCSPRSGDLSVYWYQQSLDQGLQFLIQYYNGEERAKGNILERFSAQQFPDLHSELNLSSLELGDSALYFCASSTRDGNQETQYFGPGTRLLVL.

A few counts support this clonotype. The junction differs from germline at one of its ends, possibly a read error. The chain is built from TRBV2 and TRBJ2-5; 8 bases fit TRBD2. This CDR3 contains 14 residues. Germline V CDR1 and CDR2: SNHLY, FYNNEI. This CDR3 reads CAGSISGVSETQYF. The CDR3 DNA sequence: TGTGCCGGCAGTATTAGCGGGGTCAGTGAGACCCAGTACTTC. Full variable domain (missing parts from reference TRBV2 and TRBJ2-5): EPEVTQTPSHQVTQMGQEVILRCVPISNHLYFYWYRQILGQKVEFLVSFYNNEISEKSEIFDDQFSVERPDGSNFTLKIRSTKLEDSAMYFCAGSISGVSETQYFGPGTRLLVL.

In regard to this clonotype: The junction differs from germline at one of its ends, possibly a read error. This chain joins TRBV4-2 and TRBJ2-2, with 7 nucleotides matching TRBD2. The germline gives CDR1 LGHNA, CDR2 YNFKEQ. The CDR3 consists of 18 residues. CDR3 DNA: TGTGCCGGCAGCCAAGAAGAAGGGCTAGCGGAGAACACCGGGGAGCTGTTTTTT. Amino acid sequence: CAGSQEEGLAENTGELFF.

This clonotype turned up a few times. CDR3 bases: TGTGCCAGCAGCCCCCGACTAGCGGGGGGCTCATGGGAGACCCAGTACTTC. Translating it yields CASSPRLAGGSWETQYF. The chain is built from TRBV9 and TRBJ2-5, with 13 bases fitting TRBD2. Trimming cost V 4 bases and J 5 bases; bases outside gene matches: 11. Germline V lookup: CDR1 SGDLS, CDR2 YYNGEE. This CDR3 is built from 17 residues.

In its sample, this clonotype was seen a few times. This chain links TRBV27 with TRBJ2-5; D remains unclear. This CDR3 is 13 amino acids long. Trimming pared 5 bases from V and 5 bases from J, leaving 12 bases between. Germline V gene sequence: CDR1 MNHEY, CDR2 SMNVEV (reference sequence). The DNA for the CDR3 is TGTGCCAGCAGTCCCCTGCCCCTGGAGACCCAGTACTTC. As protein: CASSPLPLETQYF.

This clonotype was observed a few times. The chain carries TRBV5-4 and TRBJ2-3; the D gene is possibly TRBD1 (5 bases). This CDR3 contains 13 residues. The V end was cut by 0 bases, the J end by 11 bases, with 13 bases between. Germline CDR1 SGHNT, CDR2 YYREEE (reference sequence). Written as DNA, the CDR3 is TGTGCCAGCAGCTTGGAACCCGTAGGGGAGCAGTATTTT. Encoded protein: CASSLEPVGEQYF.

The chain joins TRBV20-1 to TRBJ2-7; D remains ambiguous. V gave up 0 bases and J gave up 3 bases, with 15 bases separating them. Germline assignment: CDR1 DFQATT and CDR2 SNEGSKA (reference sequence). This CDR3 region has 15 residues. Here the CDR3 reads CSARDWRASRYEQYF. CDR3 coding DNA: TGCAGTGCTAGAGATTGGCGAGCGTCTCGCTACGAGCAGTACTTC.

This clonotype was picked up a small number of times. The CDR3 sequence: CASSSGGAAETQYF. CDR3 bases: TGTGCCAGCAGTAGCGGGGGGGCCGCAGAGACCCAGTACTTC. The chain recombines TRBV12-3 or TRBV12-4 with TRBJ2-5; 10 positions agree with TRBD2. CDR3 length equals 14 residues. V was pared by 5 bases and J by 4 bases, with 4 bases of the junction left unmatched.

CDR3 in DNA: TGTGCCAGTAGGGCGGGACAGACCACCGGGGAGCTGTTTTTT. Amino acids: CASRAGQTTGELFF. The genes are TRBV19 and TRBJ2-2; weak D call: TRBD1 (7 bases). The ends were cut back, 6 bases at V and 4 bases at J, with 12 bases in the middle. The CDR3 covers 14 residues. CDR1 is LNHDA, CDR2 SQIVND, per germline (reference sequence).

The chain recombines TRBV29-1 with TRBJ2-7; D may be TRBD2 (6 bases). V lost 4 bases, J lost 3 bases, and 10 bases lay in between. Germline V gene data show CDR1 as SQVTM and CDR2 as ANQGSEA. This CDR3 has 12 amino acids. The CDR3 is CSVGGESYEQYF. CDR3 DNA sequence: TGCAGCGTTGGGGGGGAGAGCTACGAGCAGTACTTC.

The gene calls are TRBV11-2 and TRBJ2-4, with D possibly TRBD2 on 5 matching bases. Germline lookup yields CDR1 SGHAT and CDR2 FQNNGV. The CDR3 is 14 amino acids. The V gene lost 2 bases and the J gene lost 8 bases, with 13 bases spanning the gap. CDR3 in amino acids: CASSLPRRADIQYF. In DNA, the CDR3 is TGTGCCAGCAGCTTACCCCGGCGAGCGGACATTCAGTACTTC.

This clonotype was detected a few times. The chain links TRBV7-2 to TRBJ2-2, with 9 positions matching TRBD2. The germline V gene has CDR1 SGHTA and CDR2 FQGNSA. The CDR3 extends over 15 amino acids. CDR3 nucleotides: TGTGCGGGAAGGCGGGGGGGCACGAACACCGGGGAGCTGTTTTTT. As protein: CAGRRGGTNTGELFF.

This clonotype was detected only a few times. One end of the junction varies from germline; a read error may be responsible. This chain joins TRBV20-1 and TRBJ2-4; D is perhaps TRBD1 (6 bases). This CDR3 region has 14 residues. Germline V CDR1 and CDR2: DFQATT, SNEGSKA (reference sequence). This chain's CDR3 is CSALTGPPENTQYF. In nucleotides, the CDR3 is TGCAGTGCCTTGACAGGCCCCCCCGAAAACACTCAGTACTTC.

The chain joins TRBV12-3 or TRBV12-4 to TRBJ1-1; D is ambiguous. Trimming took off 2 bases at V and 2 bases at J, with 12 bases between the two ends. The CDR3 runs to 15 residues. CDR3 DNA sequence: TGTGCCAGCAGTTTATGGGTAGGGATTAACACTGAAGCTTTCTTT. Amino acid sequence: CASSLWVGINTEAFF.